Each of the 5 T cell receptor beta chains below was sequenced from the same sample in a study of beta chain features in type 1 diabetes. Of the isolated RNA, all was reverse transcribed, and so the sequenced material was expressed TCRB transcripts. Profiling relied on immunoSEQ multiplex PCR, and the TCRdb table lists in-frame clones only, not all of them. The sample has hundreds of thousands of clones, 11% to 15% seen once. Sequencing was performed on central memory CD4+ T cells from blood. Receptors originate from a man aged 30 to 45 in good health.

The CDR3 region is CASSQIATSGEGTQYF. The CDR3, as DNA: TGCGCCAGCAGCCAAATAGCGACTAGCGGAGAAGGGACGCAGTATTTT. V usage is TRBV4-1 and J usage is TRBJ2-3; TRBD2 matches at 9 bases. This CDR3 spans 16 amino acids. Germline values: CDR1 MGHRA, CDR2 YSYEKL. Trimming at V came to 2 bases and at J to 9 bases, leaving 12 bases not matched to a gene.

V gene TRBV11-2 combines with J gene TRBJ2-1; 15 bases fit TRBD2. CDR3 length: 15 amino acids. Germline V lookup: CDR1 SGHAT, CDR2 FQNNGV. After removal of 7 bases from V and 7 bases from J, the junction contained 5 bases not matched to a gene. The CDR3 DNA is TGTGCCAGCATCACCGGGACTAGCGGGAGGAATGAGCAGTTCTTC. Translating gives CASITGTSGRNEQFF.

Note on this clone: At the DNA level, this CDR3 is encoded by other sequences in the same sample as well. The chain is built from TRBV10-3 and TRBJ1-2; 9 nucleotides line up with TRBD1. Germline CDR1 is ENHRY and CDR2 is SYGVKD. V lost 6 bases, J lost 6 bases, and 2 bases stayed unmatched. The CDR3 contains 12 residues. CDR3 sequence: CAIRGQGDGYTF. CDR3 DNA: TGTGCCATCAGGGGACAGGGTGATGGCTACACCTTC.

Here the CDR3 DNA reads TGTGCCAGTACTAATCGGAGGGGGCCCTTCCATGAGCAGTTCTTC. Its protein product is CASTNRRGPFHEQFF. The chain recombines TRBV19 with TRBJ2-1; D may be TRBD1 (7 bases). From germline, CDR1 is LNHDA and CDR2 SQIVND (reference sequence). The V and J ends lost 7 bases and 8 bases respectively, with 21 bases between them. The CDR3 totals 15 residues.

This clone occurred a few times. The chain joins TRBV6-1 to TRBJ2-1; weak D call: TRBD1 (6 bases). The germline V gene has CDR1 MNHNS and CDR2 SASEGT. The ends were cut back, 7 bases at V and 7 bases at J, with 14 bases in the middle. The CDR3 sequence is 13 residues long. The CDR3 loop is CASTPLTGNEQFF. The CDR3, as DNA: TGTGCCAGCACCCCGCTCACAGGGAATGAGCAGTTCTTC.